A single sample is the source of the 29 T cell receptor beta chains below, sequenced in a study of somatic mutations in cytotoxic T cells in rheumatoid arthritis. The method was immunoSEQ multiplex PCR; TCRdb's version includes in-frame clones alone and lacks a portion of them. This sample has 19,000 or so clones; less than 90% occur once, and the top ten carry roughly 14%. Sequencing was performed on CD8+ T cells sorted from blood. Every receptor here comes from a man between 35 and 55 years old in good health.

The chain joins TRBV2 to TRBJ2-5, with TRBD2 identical over 11 bases. The germline V gene encodes CDR1 SNHLY and CDR2 FYNNEI. V dropped 0 bases and J dropped 5; count of bases not matched to a gene: 8. The CDR3 sequence is 17 residues long. CDR3 amino acids: CASSEALRLAGTETQYF. CDR3 nucleotide sequence: TGTGCCAGCAGTGAAGCGCTTCGACTAGCGGGAACCGAGACCCAGTACTTC.

The V call is TRBV10-3, the J call TRBJ2-1, with TRBD1 matching 7 bases. This CDR3 comprises 13 residues. CDR1 is ENHRY and CDR2 is SYGVKD in the germline V gene. Unmatched junction bases numbered 5, after V lost 6 bases and J lost 6 bases. CDR3 residues: CAIRPGTANEQFF. The CDR3 nucleotides read TGTGCCATCAGACCCGGGACAGCCAATGAGCAGTTCTTC.

The chain carries TRBV9 and TRBJ2-2, with D possibly called TRBD1 or TRBD2 (5 bases each). V was clipped by 0 bases and J by 0 bases, with 15 bases between them. This CDR3 has 18 amino acids. Germline CDR1 SGDLS, CDR2 YYNGEE. CDR3 sequence reads: CASSVDFRGGPNTGELFF. DNA of the CDR3: TGTGCCAGCAGCGTAGATTTTCGGGGCGGGCCGAACACCGGGGAGCTGTTTTTT.

The chain combines TRBV2 with TRBJ1-4; 7 bases are a match to TRBD1. CDR1 and CDR2 from the germline V gene are SNHLY and FYNNEI. This CDR3 is 13 amino acids long. The V segment lost 10 bases and the J segment 7 bases; nucleotides outside the gene matches: 9. CDR3 sequence: CATRDSSSEKLFF. CDR3 bases: TGTGCCACCCGGGACAGTAGTTCTGAAAAACTGTTTTTT.

CDR3 in DNA: TGTGCCACCCAACCCCTAGCGGGAGAGGTACCCGAGCAGTTCTTC. Protein sequence: CATQPLAGEVPEQFF. The rearrangement uses TRBV2 and TRBJ2-1; the match to TRBD2 covers 10 bases. Germline V gene data show CDR1 as SNHLY and CDR2 as FYNNEI. The CDR3 is 15 residues long. Losses at the gene ends were 10 bases for V and 10 bases for J; bases not matched to a gene: 16.

This rearrangement joins TRBV9 to TRBJ2-3; tentative D call: TRBD1 (5 bases). The ends were cut back, 3 bases at V and 2 bases at J, with 10 bases in the middle. This CDR3 region has 14 residues. Germline CDR1 SGDLS, CDR2 YYNGEE. This CDR3 is CASSDAGATDTQYF. The DNA for the CDR3 is TGTGCCAGCAGCGATGCTGGGGCCACAGATACGCAGTATTTT.

A few counts support this clone. The chain carries TRBV5-8 and TRBJ2-1, with D perhaps being TRBD1 or TRBD2 (5 bases each). V lost 4 bases, J lost 7 bases, and 15 bases lay in between. The CDR3 has 14 residues. Germline values: CDR1 SGHTS, CDR2 YDEGEE. The DNA for the CDR3 is TGTGCCAGCAGCCCAGCGTGGGGGTCGAATGAGCAGTTCTTC. Its translation: CASSPAWGSNEQFF. Looking up the rest from reference TRBV5-8 and TRBJ2-1 gives the full variable domain: EAGVTQSPTHLIKTRGQQATLRCSPISGHTSVYWYQQALGLGLQFLLWYDEGEERNRGNFPPRFSGRQFPNYSSELNVNALELEDSALYLCASSPAWGSNEQFFGPGTRLTVL.

The chain couples TRBV19 to TRBJ1-2, with a weak D call TRBD1 (6 bases). Germline V CDR1 and CDR2: LNHDA, SQIVND (reference sequence). Between the trimmed V and J ends, which lost 4 bases and 4 bases, there was a span of 19 bases. The CDR3 is 16 amino acids. DNA for the CDR3: TGTGCCAGTAGTACCCAGTCAGGGGATCTTATCTATGGCTACACCTTC. Amino acid sequence: CASSTQSGDLIYGYTF.

This chain uses TRBV7-3 with TRBJ2-5; 10 nucleotides align to TRBD2. Trimming cost V 2 bases and J 5 bases; bases outside gene matches: 5. Germline-derived CDR1 and CDR2 are SGHTA and FQGTGA. CDR3 length equals 15 residues. CDR3 sequence: CASSLSASGSETQYF. The CDR3 DNA reads as TGTGCCAGCAGCTTATCGGCTAGCGGGAGTGAGACCCAGTACTTC.

The rearrangement links TRBV2 to TRBJ2-2, with 12 bases identical to TRBD2. This CDR3 has 16 amino acids. The germline gives CDR1 SNHLY, CDR2 FYNNEI. Losses at the gene ends were 10 bases for V and 3 bases for J; bases not matched to a gene: 9. The CDR3 region is CATLAGGSRYTGELFF. The CDR3 DNA reads as TGTGCCACGCTAGCGGGAGGGTCCCGTTACACCGGGGAGCTGTTTTTT.

V gene TRBV4-3 combines with J gene TRBJ2-2; no clear D gene. V was clipped by 1 base and J by 6 bases, with 6 bases between them. Germline V gene lookup returns CDR1 LGHNA and CDR2 YSLEER. The CDR3 totals 13 residues. The CDR3 DNA follows: TGCGCCAGCAGCCAAGCATCCGCCGGGGAGCTGTTTTTT. Protein product: CASSQASAGELFF.

This sequence joins TRBV9 and TRBJ2-1; D is perhaps TRBD1 (5 bases). Deletions cut 4 bases from V and 10 bases from J, with 27 bases between. CDR1 is SGDLS, CDR2 YYNGEE, per germline. There are 17 residues in the CDR3. Here the CDR3 reads CASSPRGSLLKLEEQFF. DNA of the CDR3: TGTGCCAGCAGCCCAAGGGGTAGCCTACTAAAATTGGAAGAGCAGTTCTTC.

The V and J genes are TRBV28 and TRBJ2-7; 8 nucleotides align to TRBD2. Germline CDR1 reads MDHEN; CDR2 reads SYDVKM. The CDR3 is made up of 14 amino acids. The trim removed 5 bases at V and 6 bases at J, leaving 9 bases unmatched. CDR3 protein: CASSLSGKGGEQYF. The CDR3, as DNA: TGTGCCAGCAGTCTTAGCGGGAAAGGAGGCGAGCAGTACTTC. The full variable domain, completed using reference TRBV28 and TRBJ2-7, is DVKVTQSSRYLVKRTGEKVFLECVQDMDHENMFWYRQDPGLGLRLIYFSYDVKMKEKGDIPEGYSVSREKKERFSLILESASTNQTSMYLCASSLSGKGGEQYFGPGTRLTVT.

The chain links TRBV28 to TRBJ2-7; 9 nucleotides align to TRBD1. The CDR3 has 14 amino acids. With V trimmed by 4 bases and J by 4 bases, 5 bases remained unmatched. The germline V gene encodes CDR1 MDHEN and CDR2 SYDVKM. This CDR3 reads CASSSDRGWYEQYF. DNA of the CDR3: TGTGCCAGCAGTTCCGACAGGGGGTGGTACGAGCAGTACTTC.

The chain joins TRBV10-2 to TRBJ2-3; 11 nucleotides match TRBD2. Germline assignment: CDR1 WSHSY and CDR2 SAAADI. The CDR3 sequence is 15 residues long. Losses at the gene ends were 7 bases for V and 7 bases for J; bases not matched to a gene: 10. The CDR3 DNA is TGCGCCAGCACCTTAGCGGGAGGGAAGCTTCATACGCAGTATTTT. Protein product: CASTLAGGKLHTQYF.

The chain recombines TRBV5-5 with TRBJ1-1; D gene ambiguous. This CDR3 comprises 16 residues. Germline CDR1 and CDR2: SGHKS and YYEKEE (reference sequence). V was cut by 0 bases and J by 0 bases, with 12 bases left in between. The CDR3 loop is CASSLAVRFMNTEAFF. The CDR3 coding sequence is TGTGCCAGCAGCTTGGCCGTTCGATTTATGAACACTGAAGCTTTCTTT. Variable domain in full (rest from reference TRBV5-5 and TRBJ1-1): DAGVTQSPTHLIKTRGQQVTLRCSPISGHKSVSWYQQVLGQGPQFIFQYYEKEERGRGNFPDRFSARQFPNYSSELNVNALLLGDSALYLCASSLAVRFMNTEAFFGQGTRLTVV.

The chain employs TRBV27 and TRBJ2-7; possible D gene TRBD1, 6 bases. V lost 2 bases to trimming and J lost 6 bases, with 23 bases between them. CDR1 is MNHEY and CDR2 is SMNVEV in the germline V gene (reference sequence). The CDR3 totals 17 residues. The CDR3 nucleotides are TGTGCCAGCAGTTTAGGGGGTAGGGGACAATGGAGAACCGAGCAGTACTTC. Translated: CASSLGGRGQWRTEQYF.

This rearrangement joins TRBV27 to TRBJ2-3; 7 bases agree with TRBD2. The trim removed 4 bases at V and 0 bases at J, leaving 13 bases unmatched. Looked up from germline, CDR1 is MNHEY and CDR2 is SMNVEV (reference sequence). The CDR3 length is 18 residues. The CDR3 loop reads CASSSKYRLAESTDTQYF. The CDR3 nucleotides are TGTGCCAGCAGTTCCAAGTACAGACTAGCTGAAAGCACAGATACGCAGTATTTT.

The chain links TRBV4-1 to TRBJ2-1; possible D gene TRBD2, 6 bases. The germline CDR1 and CDR2 sequences are MGHRA and YSYEKL. There are 16 residues in the CDR3. V was shortened by 3 bases and J by 0 bases, with 12 bases between the two germline ends. The CDR3 sequence: CASSQGLSGSYNEQFF. CDR3 bases: TGCGCCAGCAGCCAGGGACTTTCCGGCTCCTACAATGAGCAGTTCTTC.

J is TRBJ2-1 and V is TRBV4-1, with D tentatively TRBD1 or TRBD2 (5 bases each). Trimming cost V 1 base and J 6 bases, with 7 bases left between them. There are 13 residues in the CDR3. The V gene's germline CDR1 is MGHRA and CDR2 YSYEKL. The CDR3 here is CASSQGGFNEQFF. The CDR3 nucleotides read TGCGCCAGCAGCCAAGGGGGGTTCAATGAGCAGTTCTTC.

J is TRBJ1-4 and V is TRBV18; perhaps TRBD1 as D (5 bases). This CDR3 contains 14 residues. V shed 2 bases and J shed 2 bases, with 6 bases lying between them. CDR1 and CDR2 from the germline V gene are KGHSH and LQKENI. The CDR3 DNA follows: TGTGCCAGCTCACCAGACAGCACTAATGAAAAACTGTTTTTT. It specifies CASSPDSTNEKLFF.

The chain links TRBV28 to TRBJ1-3, with D perhaps matching TRBD1 (6 bases). Trimming took 5 bases from V and 0 from J, leaving 17 bases between them. The length of the CDR3 is 17 residues. CDR1 is MDHEN, CDR2 SYDVKM, per germline. Here the CDR3 reads CASSLPQTGYSGNTIYF. The CDR3 DNA is TGTGCCAGCAGTCTTCCCCAGACAGGCTACTCTGGAAACACCATATATTTT.

This chain links TRBV5-4 with TRBJ1-1; no clear D gene. Trimming pared 0 bases from V and 1 base from J, leaving 7 bases between. Per germline, CDR1 SGHNT and CDR2 YYREEE (reference sequence). This CDR3 contains 14 residues. The CDR3 sequence is CASSLAGGNTEAFF. CDR3 sequence (DNA): TGTGCCAGCAGCTTGGCAGGAGGGAACACTGAAGCTTTCTTT.

V usage is TRBV4-1 and J usage is TRBJ1-1; weak D call: TRBD1 (6 bases). The germline CDR1 and CDR2 sequences are MGHRA and YSYEKL. Trimming took 1 base from V and 4 from J, leaving 10 bases between them. This CDR3 is 14 amino acids long. CDR3 sequence: CASSQGRGSTEAFF. CDR3 nucleotide sequence: TGCGCCAGCAGCCAAGGAAGGGGGAGCACTGAAGCTTTCTTT.

This chain joins TRBV28 and TRBJ2-7; perhaps TRBD2 as D (6 bases). V shed 1 base and J shed 3 bases, with 16 bases lying between them. The CDR3 sequence is 16 residues long. The germline CDR1 and CDR2 sequences are MDHEN and SYDVKM. As DNA, the CDR3 is TGTGCCAGCAGTTTATTTGGACTACATACCCTCTACGAGCAGTACTTC. It encodes CASSLFGLHTLYEQYF.

The chain recombines TRBV7-8 with TRBJ2-7; 7 positions agree with TRBD2. The CDR3 sequence is 15 residues long. In germline, CDR1 is SGHVS, CDR2 FQNEAQ. Trimming took 5 bases from V and 7 from J; bases not matched to a gene: 14. The CDR3 bases are TGTGCCAGCAGCCTAAGGCTTGGCGGGGGAGTAGAGCAGTACTTC. Amino acid sequence: CASSLRLGGGVEQYF.

This rearrangement joins TRBV2 to TRBJ2-3, with 7 bases aligning to TRBD1. CDR1 is SNHLY and CDR2 is FYNNEI in the germline V gene. This CDR3 has 14 residues. The V segment lost 6 bases and the J segment 8 bases; nucleotides outside the gene matches: 11. This CDR3 reads CASRGNRGDGTQYF. DNA of the CDR3: TGTGCCAGCAGGGGAAACAGGGGCGATGGTACGCAGTATTTT.

The chain combines TRBV27 with TRBJ2-3, with 8 bases aligning to TRBD2. Germline V lookup: CDR1 MNHEY, CDR2 SMNVEV (reference sequence). This CDR3 region has 16 residues. With 2 bases clipped from V and 4 bases from J, the junction kept 8 bases outside the gene matches. The DNA of the CDR3 is TGTGCCAGCAGTTTAAGTGCGGGAGGAGGAGCAGATACGCAGTATTTT. As protein: CASSLSAGGGADTQYF.

V and J are TRBV13 and TRBJ1-1; D might be TRBD1 (6 bases). The CDR3 is 14 amino acids. Per the germline V gene, CDR1 is PRHDT and CDR2 is FYEKMQ (reference sequence). Trimming took 4 bases from V and 0 from J, leaving 9 bases between them. Here the CDR3 DNA reads TGTGCCAGCAGCTCGACAGGCATGAACACTGAAGCTTTCTTT. Translation: CASSSTGMNTEAFF.